The 25 T cell receptor beta chains listed next were all sequenced from one sample in a study of HIV-infected children after antiretroviral therapy interruption. RNA-based 3' RACE libraries used unique molecular identifiers. TCRdb reprocessed the 3' RACE reads with MiXCR, giving one entry per CDR3 protein. In the table there are approximately 95,000 distinct CDR3 sequences, 6.9% of which are singletons. Treatment reported: PENTA 11 planned treatment interruption arm or continuous ART arm. Sequenced material: CD45RA+ CD4+ T cells from PBMCs, pooled from several time points, taken from a donor given antiretroviral therapy, either interrupted or continuous. Specified subset: naive CD4+ CD45RA+ CD45RO- T cells. These receptors all come from a pool of human donors with HIV.

In its sample, this clonotype was seen many times. The chain has TRBV3-1 and TRBJ2-1; D tentatively fits TRBD1 or TRBD2 (5 bases each). The CDR3 consists of 15 residues. The V and J ends lost 3 bases and 4 bases respectively, with 13 bases between them. The V gene's germline CDR1 is LGHDT and CDR2 YNNKEL (reference sequence). DNA of the CDR3: TGTGCCAGCAGCCAGAGGGGTAGGGAATACAATGAGCAGTTCTTC. Its translation: CASSQRGREYNEQFF.

This clonotype was recorded a few times. The chain recombines TRBV25-1 with TRBJ2-2, with D uncertain. The CDR3 consists of 14 residues. Germline CDR1 MGHDK, CDR2 SYGVNS. V lost 1 base and J 6 bases, leaving 9 bases between the germline ends. CDR3 DNA: TGTGCCAGCAGTGAATCCGCCAGGTCCGGGGAGCTGTTTTTT. It codes for CASSESARSGELFF.

This clonotype was picked up many times. V gene TRBV27 combines with J gene TRBJ2-2; TRBD2 aligns across 8 bases. The V and J ends lost 5 bases and 5 bases, in that order; junction bases with no gene match: 10. The CDR3 runs 16 residues. CDR1 and CDR2 (germline): MNHEY, SMNVEV (reference sequence). CDR3 DNA sequence: TGTGCCAGCAGTCCGACGGGGGGGCATGGGACCGGGGAGCTGTTTTTT. Amino acids: CASSPTGGHGTGELFF.

This clonotype was seen a few times. The chain has TRBV7-9 and TRBJ2-3; no definite D call. Germline V gene sequence: CDR1 SEHNR, CDR2 FQNEAQ (reference sequence). CDR3 length: 14 residues. Between the trimmed V and J ends, which lost 1 base and 5 bases, there was a span of 10 bases. The CDR3 nucleotides are TGTGCCAGCAGCTTAGTGATTGCCGGAGATACGCAGTATTTT. It yields the protein CASSLVIAGDTQYF.

This clonotype was observed at least ten times. V gene TRBV29-1 combines with J gene TRBJ1-6; TRBD1 agrees at 8 bases. CDR1 is SQVTM, CDR2 ANQGSEA, per germline. The CDR3 spans 13 residues. Germline trimming cut 7 bases from V and 6 bases from J; bases unmatched to any gene: 5. The chain's CDR3 is CSGWTGSNSPLHF. Written as DNA, the CDR3 is TGCAGCGGATGGACAGGGAGTAATTCACCCCTCCACTTT.

This clonotype has at least ten counts. The CDR3: CASSQDPTSTDTQYF. In DNA form, the CDR3 reads TGTGCCAGCAGCCAAGACCCGACGAGCACAGATACGCAGTATTTT. The chain employs TRBV3-1 and TRBJ2-3; D not certain. The CDR3 extends over 15 amino acids. Trimming removed 0 bases at V and 0 bases at J, with 7 bases between. Germline V lookup: CDR1 LGHDT, CDR2 YNNKEL (reference sequence).

In this sample, this clonotype turned up many times. The V gene is TRBV25-1, the J gene TRBJ2-2; 10 nucleotides match TRBD2. The CDR3 has 18 residues. Unmatched junction bases numbered 9, after V lost 0 bases and J lost 5 bases. Germline-derived CDR1 and CDR2 are MGHDK and SYGVNS. The CDR3: CASSEYPSGGAGTGELFF. In nucleotides, the CDR3 is TGTGCCAGCAGTGAATATCCCAGCGGGGGGGCCGGTACCGGGGAGCTGTTTTTT.

The chain couples TRBV5-1 to TRBJ2-7; the D gene is possibly TRBD1 (5 bases). The CDR3 has 14 residues. V shed 4 bases and J shed 4 bases, with 15 bases lying between them. CDR1 and CDR2 (germline): SGHRS, YFSETQ. The CDR3 nucleotides are TGCGCCAGCAGCCGCGGACAACTTCCTTACGAGCAGTACTTC. Amino acids: CASSRGQLPYEQYF.

In its sample, this clonotype was seen many times. V and J are TRBV23-1 and TRBJ2-7; D is undetermined. TRBV23-1 is an ORF; its function is uncertain. This CDR3 is built from 12 residues. V lost 7 bases, J lost 1 base, and 8 bases lay in between. CDR3 region: CASISRSYEQYF. DNA of the CDR3: TGCGCCAGCATTAGCAGGTCCTACGAGCAGTACTTC.

This clonotype was detected many times. As DNA, the CDR3 is TGCGCCAGCAGCCAACCGCTAGGACAGGGGACAGGCGAGCAGTACTTC. It specifies CASSQPLGQGTGEQYF. This sequence joins TRBV4-1 and TRBJ2-7, with TRBD1 identical over 9 bases. The CDR3 consists of 16 residues. Germline values: CDR1 MGHRA, CDR2 YSYEKL. With V trimmed by 2 bases and J by 6 bases, 11 bases remained unmatched.

This clonotype was picked up many times. The chain combines TRBV19 with TRBJ2-7; 7 nucleotides line up with TRBD2. V lost 6 bases and J lost 3; bases outside the gene matches: 11. The CDR3 is made up of 15 amino acids. Germline V gene lookup returns CDR1 LNHDA and CDR2 SQIVND (reference sequence). The CDR3 nucleotides read TGTGCCAGTAGGGCGAGCGGGACGCCTTACTACGAGCAGTACTTC. Translation: CASRASGTPYYEQYF. The complete variable domain, with remaining parts taken from reference TRBV19 and TRBJ2-7, reads DGGITQSPKYLFRKEGQNVTLSCEQNLNHDAMYWYRQDPGQGLRLIYYSQIVNDFQKGDIAEGYSVSREKKESFPLTVTSAQKNPTAFYLCASRASGTPYYEQYFGPGTRLTVT.

The table lists this clonotype with many counts. The CDR3 DNA follows: TGTGCCAGCAAACGGGACGGAGCCTACGAGCAGTACTTC. This codes for CASKRDGAYEQYF. The genes are TRBV27 and TRBJ2-7, with D perhaps TRBD1 or TRBD2 (5 bases each). The CDR3 contains 13 residues. Germline loops: CDR1 MNHEY, CDR2 SMNVEV (reference sequence). Trimming pared 7 bases from V and 2 bases from J, leaving 12 bases between.

This clonotype was recorded a few times. The chain links TRBV4-1 to TRBJ2-2; D unclear. The CDR3 consists of 15 residues. V lost 4 bases to trimming and J lost 1 base, with 10 bases between them. Germline V CDR1 and CDR2: MGHRA, YSYEKL. The CDR3 nucleotides read TGCGCCAGCAGCCCTTTCCCCGGGAACACCGGGGAGCTGTTTTTT. Translation gives CASSPFPGNTGELFF.

This clonotype came up many times. A junction boundary mismatches the germline segment, possibly from a read error. The chain couples TRBV12-3 or TRBV12-4 to TRBJ2-7; TRBD2 is a possible D gene (6 bases). The CDR3 loop spans 13 amino acids. In nucleotides, the CDR3 is TGTGCCAGCAGTTTTTCAGCGGACGGGACTCGTAACTTC. It specifies CASSFSADGTRNF.

This clonotype is medium-sized. This chain links TRBV20-1 with TRBJ2-3; tentatively, D is TRBD2 (6 bases). V dropped 1 base and J dropped 5 bases, with 10 bases sitting between them. The germline V gene encodes CDR1 DFQATT and CDR2 SNEGSKA (reference sequence). The CDR3 spans 13 residues. CDR3 region: CSARGAGRDTQYF. The CDR3 bases are TGCAGTGCTAGAGGGGCGGGACGAGATACGCAGTATTTT.

This clonotype was seen a handful of times. This chain uses TRBV7-9 with TRBJ2-2; maybe TRBD1 (6 bases). The CDR3 is 16 residues long. V gave up 4 bases and J gave up 2 bases, with 14 bases separating them. Germline loops: CDR1 SEHNR, CDR2 FQNEAQ (reference sequence). CDR3 DNA: TGTGCCAGCAGCTCACCCCGGGACACCAACACCGGGGAGCTGTTTTTT. Its protein product is CASSSPRDTNTGELFF.

This clonotype was observed a few times. This chain joins TRBV28 and TRBJ2-7, with 11 bases identical to TRBD1. The CDR3 has 15 amino acids. Germline CDR1 is MDHEN and CDR2 is SYDVKM. The J segment lost 3 bases and the V segment lost 1 base, leaving 2 bases of the junction unmatched. The CDR3: CASSLSGTGGYEQYF. The CDR3 DNA follows: TGTGCCAGCAGTTTATCGGGGACAGGGGGCTACGAGCAGTACTTC.

This clonotype was detected many times. The chain links TRBV6-6 to TRBJ1-1; no clear D gene. Looked up from germline, CDR1 is MNHNY and CDR2 is SVGAGI (reference sequence). Trimming removed 6 bases at V and 7 bases at J, with 12 bases between. This CDR3 is 12 amino acids long. This chain's CDR3 is CASSSYTGEAFF. DNA for the CDR3: TGTGCCAGCAGCTCCTATACTGGTGAAGCTTTCTTT.

This clonotype came up many times. The chain uses TRBV5-1 and TRBJ1-2; 11 bases are a match to TRBD1. The length of the CDR3 is 13 residues. Germline loops: CDR1 SGHRS, CDR2 YFSETQ. After removal of 3 bases from V and 8 bases from J, the junction contained 3 bases not matched to a gene. Here the CDR3 reads CASSWTGGQGYTF. CDR3 nucleotides: TGCGCCAGCAGCTGGACAGGGGGCCAGGGCTACACCTTC.

Many counts were recorded for this clonotype. This rearrangement joins TRBV10-2 to TRBJ1-2, with D perhaps TRBD1 (5 bases). Germline-derived CDR1 and CDR2 are WSHSY and SAAADI. The CDR3 contains 15 residues. V lost 4 bases and J 6 bases, leaving 18 bases between the germline ends. The CDR3 DNA reads as TGCGCCAGCAGTGGATTACCTCAGGGTGTTCATGGCTACACCTTC. This codes for CASSGLPQGVHGYTF.

This clonotype was counted ten times or more. V gene TRBV5-1 combines with J gene TRBJ2-5, with D uncertain. CDR1 SGHRS and CDR2 YFSETQ come from the germline V gene. The CDR3 covers 12 residues. Trimming shortened V by 1 base and J by 4 bases, and 5 bases separated the two germline ends. The CDR3 DNA is TGCGCCAGCAGCTTGATTCGAGAGACCCAGTACTTC. Translated, it gives CASSLIRETQYF.

The J gene is TRBJ2-7, the V gene TRBV3-1, with TRBD2 matching 8 bases. The junction had 13 bases not matched to a gene; V was cut back by 4 bases and J by 5 bases. This CDR3 region has 16 residues. The germline gives CDR1 LGHDT, CDR2 YNNKEL (reference sequence). CDR3 bases: TGTGCCAGCAGCCCGCTCGGGGGCGGGGGGAGCAACGAGCAGTACTTC. Encoded protein: CASSPLGGGGSNEQYF.

The rearrangement links TRBV29-1 to TRBJ2-7, with D unclear. The CDR3 runs to 12 residues. The V gene's germline CDR1 is SQVTM and CDR2 ANQGSEA. With 4 bases removed from V and 4 bases from J, the gap between germline ends came to 11 bases. CDR3 loop: CSVGVPSYEQYF. Here the CDR3 DNA reads TGCAGCGTTGGCGTTCCCTCTTACGAGCAGTACTTC.

This clonotype was counted ten times or more. J is TRBJ2-3 and V is TRBV12-5; D is ambiguous. Between the trimmed V and J ends, which lost 5 bases and 1 base, there was a span of 13 bases. CDR3 size: 15 residues. Per germline, CDR1 LGHNT and CDR2 FRNRAP. The DNA of the CDR3 is TGTGCTAGTGGTCCCCAGTGGGGTGGCACAGATACGCAGTATTTT. Encoded protein: CASGPQWGGTDTQYF.

This clonotype was found many times. V gene TRBV28 combines with J gene TRBJ2-1; 12 nucleotides line up with TRBD2. In germline, CDR1 is MDHEN, CDR2 SYDVKM. There are 16 residues in the CDR3. The junction had 7 bases not matched to a gene; V was cut back by 6 bases and J by 4 bases. In nucleotides, the CDR3 is TGTGCCAGCAGCTCTCTGGGACTAGCGGGTTACAATGAGCAGTTCTTC. Amino acids: CASSSLGLAGYNEQFF.